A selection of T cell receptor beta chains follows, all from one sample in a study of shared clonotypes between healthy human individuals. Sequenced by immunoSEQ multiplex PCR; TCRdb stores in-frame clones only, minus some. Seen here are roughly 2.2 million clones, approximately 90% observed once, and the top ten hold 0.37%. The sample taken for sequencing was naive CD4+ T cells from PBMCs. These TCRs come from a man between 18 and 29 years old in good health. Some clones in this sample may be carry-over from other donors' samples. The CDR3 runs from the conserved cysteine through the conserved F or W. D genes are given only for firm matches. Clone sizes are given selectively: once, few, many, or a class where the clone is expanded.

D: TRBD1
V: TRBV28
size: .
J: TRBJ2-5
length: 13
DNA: TGTGCCAGCAGTGGGACAGGGAGGGAGACCCAGTACTTC
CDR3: CASSGTGRETQYF

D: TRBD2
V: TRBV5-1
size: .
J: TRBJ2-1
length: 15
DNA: TGCGCCAGCAGCTTGGTTGCGGGAGGGCGGGGTGAGCAGTTCTTC
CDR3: CASSLVAGGRGEQFF

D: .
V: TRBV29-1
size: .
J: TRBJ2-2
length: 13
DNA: TGCAGCGCTTGGTATGGGGGCACCGGGGAGCTGTTTTTT
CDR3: CSAWYGGTGELFF

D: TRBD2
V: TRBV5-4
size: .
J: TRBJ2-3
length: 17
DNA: TGTGCCAGCAGGCTGGGACTAGCGGGAGGGCACGGAGATACGCAGTATTTT
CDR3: CASRLGLAGGHGDTQYF

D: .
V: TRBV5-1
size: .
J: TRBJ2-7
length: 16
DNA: TGCGCCAGCAGCTTGGGTGCGGCAGGGCCACCCTACGAGCAGTACTTC
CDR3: CASSLGAAGPPYEQYF

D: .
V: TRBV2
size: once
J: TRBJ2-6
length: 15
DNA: TGTGCCAGCACGGGTCTAGGGGCCGGGGCCAACGTCCTGACTTTC
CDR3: CASTGLGAGANVLTF

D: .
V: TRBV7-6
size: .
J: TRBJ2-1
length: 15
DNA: TGTGCCAGCAGCTTAGTAGCTACAAGGGACAATGAGCAGTTCTTC
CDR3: CASSLVATRDNEQFF

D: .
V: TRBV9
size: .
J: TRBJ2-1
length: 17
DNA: TGTGCCAGCAGCGTAGTCGGTGGCAGGGGAGTCTTTAATGAGCAGTTCTTC
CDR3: CASSVVGGRGVFNEQFF

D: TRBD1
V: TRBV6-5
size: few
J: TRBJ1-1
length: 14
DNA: TGTGCCAGCAGATGGCAGGGGGCAGGCACTGAAGCTTTCTTT
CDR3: CASRWQGAGTEAFF

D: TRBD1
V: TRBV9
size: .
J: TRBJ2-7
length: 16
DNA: TGTGCCAGCAGGTCCTCCCGACAGGGTCTGCCCTACGAGCAGTACTTC
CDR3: CASRSSRQGLPYEQYF

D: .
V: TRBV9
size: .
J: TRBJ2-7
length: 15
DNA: TGTGCCAGCAGCGTTGGGTGGGGGATCTCCTACGAGCAGTACTTC
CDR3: CASSVGWGISYEQYF

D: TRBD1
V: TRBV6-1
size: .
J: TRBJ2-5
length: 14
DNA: TGTGCCAGCAGTGAACAAGGGGGCGGAGAGACCCAGTACTTC
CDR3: CASSEQGGGETQYF

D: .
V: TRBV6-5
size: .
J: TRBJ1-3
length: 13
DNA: TGTGCCAGCAGTCCCGCCGCGACAAACACCATATATTTT
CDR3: CASSPAATNTIYF

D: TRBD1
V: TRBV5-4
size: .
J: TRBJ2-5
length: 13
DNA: TGTGCCAGCAGCGGGACAGGGCGAGAGACCCAGTACTTC
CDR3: CASSGTGRETQYF

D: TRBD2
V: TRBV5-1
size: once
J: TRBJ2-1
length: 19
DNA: TGCGCCAGCAGCTTAGTGCTTAGCGGGAGGGCCCGAGGTCGCGATGAGCAGTTCTTC
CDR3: CASSLVLSGRARGRDEQFF

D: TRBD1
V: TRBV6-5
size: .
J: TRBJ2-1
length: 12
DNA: TGTGCCAGCAAGACAGGGGTATCTGAGCAGTTCTTC
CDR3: CASKTGVSEQFF

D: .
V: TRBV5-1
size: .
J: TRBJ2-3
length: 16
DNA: TGCGCCAGCAGCTTGAACGTCAGGCCGACCTCAGATACGCAGTATTTT
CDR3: CASSLNVRPTSDTQYF

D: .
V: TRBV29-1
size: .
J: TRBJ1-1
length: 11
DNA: TGCAGCGTTCTACTGAACACTGAAGCTTTCTTT
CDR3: CSVLLNTEAFF

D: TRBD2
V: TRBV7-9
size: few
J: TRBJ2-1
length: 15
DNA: TGTGCCAGCAGCTCCGGGGCTAGCGGATACAATGAGCAGTTCTTC
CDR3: CASSSGASGYNEQFF

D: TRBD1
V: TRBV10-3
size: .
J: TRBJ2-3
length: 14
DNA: TGTGCCATCGGCGGACAGGGGGAAGTACGGTCGCAGTATTTT
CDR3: CAIGGQGEVRSQYF

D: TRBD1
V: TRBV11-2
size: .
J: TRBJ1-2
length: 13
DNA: TGTGCCAGCAGCCAGGGGGGGTACTATGGCTACACCTTC
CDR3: CASSQGGYYGYTF

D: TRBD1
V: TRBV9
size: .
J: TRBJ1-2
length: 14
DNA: TGTGCCAGCAGCGGGACAGGGAGAGACTATGGCTACACCTTC
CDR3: CASSGTGRDYGYTF